These 10 T cell receptor beta chains share one sample of origin, sequenced in a study of T cells in Graves' hyperthyroidism and ophthalmopathy (dated by TCRdb to about 2019). Libraries were built with multiplex PCR. The listed sequencing device is Illumina HiSeq 2000. The TCR beta CDR3 regions were amplified from RNA transcripts. A first-round RT-PCR of the TCR CDR3 used the HTBI primer set with the Qiagen OneStep RT-PCR kit. The public sequencing data were trimmed at Q25 with fastp and processed into clonotypes with MiXCR by TCRdb, which kept only in-frame beta chains. When rows share a CDR3 protein, they turn into one entry using the most common DNA and genes. The sample table contains almost 500,000 distinct CDR3 sequences; only one count was recorded for 22% of them. Around 47% of the sample is in the top ten clones. The sample consisted of blood. All receptors come from a woman aged 70-85 years with Graves' ophthalmopathy.

This clonotype showed up just a few times. The rearrangement joins TRBV6-6 to TRBJ2-1; 8 bases fit TRBD2. The germline gives CDR1 MNHNY, CDR2 SVGAGI (reference sequence). This CDR3 has 15 residues. The V gene end was trimmed by 0 bases and the J gene end by 7 bases; junction bases not matched to a gene: 5. The CDR3 DNA reads TGTGCCAGCAGTTACTCGGCGGGAGGTGAGAATGAGCAGTTCTTC. The encoded protein is CASSYSAGGENEQFF.

Ten or more counts support this clonotype. This chain joins TRBV11-2 and TRBJ1-2; the match to TRBD1 covers 9 bases. In germline, CDR1 is SGHAT, CDR2 FQNNGV. J gave up 2 bases and V 5 bases, and 3 bases lay outside the gene matches. The CDR3 runs 14 residues. The CDR3 bases are TGTGCCAGCAGCACCGGACAGGGGAACTATGGCTACACCTTC. It is translated as CASSTGQGNYGYTF.

This clonotype was detected only a few times. V usage is TRBV3-1 and J usage is TRBJ2-5; 7 positions match TRBD2. Germline V gives CDR1 LGHDT, CDR2 YNNKEL (reference sequence). The CDR3 extends over 16 amino acids. The V gene end was trimmed by 0 bases and the J gene end by 10 bases; junction bases not matched to a gene: 14. Written as DNA, the CDR3 is TGTGCCAGCAGCCAAGAGGAGACTAGCCGGCCGGGTGACCAGTACTTC. Its protein product is CASSQEETSRPGDQYF.

The chain couples TRBV12-3 or TRBV12-4 to TRBJ2-2, with D possibly matching TRBD2 (6 bases). The CDR3 spans 15 residues. Trimming stripped 7 bases from V and 2 bases from J, with 14 bases between. CDR3 residues: CASTVGGLNTGELFF. The DNA of the CDR3 is TGTGCCAGCACCGTGGGGGGACTTAACACCGGGGAGCTGTTTTTT.

This rearrangement joins TRBV29-1 to TRBJ2-5, with 8 nucleotides matching TRBD1. The CDR3 spans 14 residues. V trimming: 2 bases; J trimming: 4 bases; junction bases outside the gene matches: 6. Germline CDR1 and CDR2: SQVTM and ANQGSEA. The CDR3 sequence is CSVERQGARETQYF. CDR3 bases: TGCAGCGTTGAAAGGCAGGGGGCAAGAGAGACCCAGTACTTC. Full variable domain (missing parts from reference TRBV29-1 and TRBJ2-5): SAVISQKPSRDICQRGTSLTIQCQVDSQVTMMFWYRQQPGQSLTLIATANQGSEATYESGFVIDKFPISRPNLTFSTLTVSNMSPEDSSIYLCSVERQGARETQYFGPGTRLLVL.

This sequence joins TRBV12-3 or TRBV12-4 and TRBJ1-4, with 7 bases matching TRBD1. V shed 5 bases, J shed 10 bases, and the junction held 7 bases outside the gene matches. The CDR3 is 13 residues long. CDR3 in amino acids: CASSPDREGKLFF. CDR3 nucleotide sequence: TGTGCCAGCAGTCCCGACAGGGAGGGAAAACTGTTTTTT.

The chain couples TRBV24-1 to TRBJ2-1, with 9 positions matching TRBD1. The germline CDR1 and CDR2 sequences are KGHDR and SFDVKD. V gave up 2 bases and J gave up 1 base; unmatched junction bases: 5. The CDR3 is 17 residues long. The CDR3 loop reads CATSDSPGTGSYNEQFF. As DNA, the CDR3 is TGTGCCACCAGTGATTCACCTGGGACAGGGTCCTACAATGAGCAGTTCTTC.

This clonotype appeared once. This chain joins TRBV5-1 and TRBJ2-3, with D perhaps TRBD2 (6 bases). V lost 3 bases, J lost 4 bases, and 12 bases lay in between. The CDR3 is 14 amino acids. CDR1 is SGHRS and CDR2 is YFSETQ in the germline V gene. CDR3 nucleotide sequence: TGCGCCAGCAGCTCGGGACTCTCGTCAGATACGCAGTATTTT. Encoded protein: CASSSGLSSDTQYF.

The chain recombines TRBV10-3 with TRBJ2-2, with 7 bases lining up with TRBD2. V gave up 6 bases and J gave up 5 bases; unmatched junction bases: 12. This CDR3 region has 16 residues. Germline V gene sequence: CDR1 ENHRY, CDR2 SYGVKD. The CDR3 sequence: CAIRRTGRTRTGELFF. DNA of the CDR3: TGTGCCATCAGGCGGACGGGGAGGACTAGAACCGGGGAGCTGTTTTTT.

The V call is TRBV7-9, the J call TRBJ1-4; D unresolved. This CDR3 has 14 residues. V lost 3 bases, J lost 5 bases, and 10 bases lay in between. Germline-derived CDR1 and CDR2 are SEHNR and FQNEAQ (reference sequence). Here the CDR3 reads CASSFSALNEKLFF. The DNA of the CDR3 is TGTGCCAGCAGCTTCTCGGCTCTCAATGAAAAACTGTTTTTT.